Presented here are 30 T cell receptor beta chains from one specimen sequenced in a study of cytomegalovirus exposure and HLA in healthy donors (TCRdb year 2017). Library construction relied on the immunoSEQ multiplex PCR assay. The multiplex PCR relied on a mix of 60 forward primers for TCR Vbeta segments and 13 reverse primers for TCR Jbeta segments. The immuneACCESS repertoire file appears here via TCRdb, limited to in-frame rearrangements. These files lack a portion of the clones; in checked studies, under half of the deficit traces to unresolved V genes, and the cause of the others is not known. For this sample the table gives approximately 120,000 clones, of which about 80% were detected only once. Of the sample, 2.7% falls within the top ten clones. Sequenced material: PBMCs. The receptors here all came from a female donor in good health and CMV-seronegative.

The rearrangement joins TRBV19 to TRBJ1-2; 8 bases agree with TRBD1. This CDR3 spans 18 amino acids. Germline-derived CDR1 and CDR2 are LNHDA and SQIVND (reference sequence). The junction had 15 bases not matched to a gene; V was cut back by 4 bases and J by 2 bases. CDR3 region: CASSKLPGTGTLNYGYTF. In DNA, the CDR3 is TGTGCCAGTAGTAAACTTCCCGGGACAGGAACGCTAAACTATGGCTACACCTTC.

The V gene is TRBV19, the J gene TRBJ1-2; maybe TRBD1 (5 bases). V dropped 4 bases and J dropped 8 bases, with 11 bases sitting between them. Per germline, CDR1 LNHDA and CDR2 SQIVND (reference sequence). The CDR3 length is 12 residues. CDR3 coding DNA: TGTGCCAGTAGTAGCAGGGTGGACGGCTACACCTTC. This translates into CASSSRVDGYTF.

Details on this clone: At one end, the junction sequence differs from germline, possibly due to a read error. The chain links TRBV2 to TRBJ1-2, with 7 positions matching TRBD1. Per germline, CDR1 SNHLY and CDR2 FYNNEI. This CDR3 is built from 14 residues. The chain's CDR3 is CVSRKGQVPYGYTF. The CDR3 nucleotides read TGTGTCAGCAGGAAAGGACAGGTCCCATATGGCTACACCTTC.

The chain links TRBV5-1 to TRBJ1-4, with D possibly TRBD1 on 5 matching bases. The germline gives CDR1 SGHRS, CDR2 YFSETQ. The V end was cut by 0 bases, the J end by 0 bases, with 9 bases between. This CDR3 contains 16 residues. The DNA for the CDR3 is TGCGCCAGCAGCTTGGGGGTGACAGCAACTAATGAAAAACTGTTTTTT. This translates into CASSLGVTATNEKLFF.

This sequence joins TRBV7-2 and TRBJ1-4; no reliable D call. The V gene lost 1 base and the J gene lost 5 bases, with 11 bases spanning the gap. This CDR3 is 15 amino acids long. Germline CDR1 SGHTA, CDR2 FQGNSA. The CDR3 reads CASSLEAGRNEKLFF. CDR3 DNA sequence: TGTGCCAGCAGCTTAGAGGCCGGGAGGAATGAAAAACTGTTTTTT.

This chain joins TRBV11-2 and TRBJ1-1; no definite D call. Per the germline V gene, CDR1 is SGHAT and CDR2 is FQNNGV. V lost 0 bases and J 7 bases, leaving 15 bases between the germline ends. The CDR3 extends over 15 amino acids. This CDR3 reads CASSLDSAVSVEAFF. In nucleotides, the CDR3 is TGTGCCAGCAGCTTAGATTCGGCGGTGAGTGTTGAAGCTTTCTTT.

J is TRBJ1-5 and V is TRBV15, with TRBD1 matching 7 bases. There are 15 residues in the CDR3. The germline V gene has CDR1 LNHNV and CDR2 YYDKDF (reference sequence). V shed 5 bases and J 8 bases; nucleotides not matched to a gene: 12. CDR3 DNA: TGTGCCACCAGCCCGCGGGACAGAAGCCTGGAGCCCCAGCATTTT. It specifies CATSPRDRSLEPQHF.

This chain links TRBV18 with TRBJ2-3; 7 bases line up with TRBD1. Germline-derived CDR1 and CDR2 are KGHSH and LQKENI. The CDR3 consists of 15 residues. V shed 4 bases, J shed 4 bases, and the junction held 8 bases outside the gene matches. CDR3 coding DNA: TGTGCCAGCTCACAATCAGCAGGGGGAGCAGATACGCAGTATTTT. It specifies CASSQSAGGADTQYF.

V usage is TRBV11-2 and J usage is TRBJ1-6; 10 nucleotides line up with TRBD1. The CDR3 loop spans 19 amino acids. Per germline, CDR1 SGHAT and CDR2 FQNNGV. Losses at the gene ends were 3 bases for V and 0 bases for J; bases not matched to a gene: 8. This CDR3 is CASSLRGQGGSSYNSPLHF. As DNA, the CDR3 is TGTGCCAGCAGCTTGAGAGGACAGGGGGGGAGCTCCTATAATTCACCCCTCCACTTT.

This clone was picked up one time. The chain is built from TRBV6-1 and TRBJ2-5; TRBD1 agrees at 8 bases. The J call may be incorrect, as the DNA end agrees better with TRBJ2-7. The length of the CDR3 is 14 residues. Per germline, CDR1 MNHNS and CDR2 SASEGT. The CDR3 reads CASRLAQGGYEQYF. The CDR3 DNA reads TGTGCCAGCAGGCTTGCACAGGGGGGTTACGAGCAGTACTTC.

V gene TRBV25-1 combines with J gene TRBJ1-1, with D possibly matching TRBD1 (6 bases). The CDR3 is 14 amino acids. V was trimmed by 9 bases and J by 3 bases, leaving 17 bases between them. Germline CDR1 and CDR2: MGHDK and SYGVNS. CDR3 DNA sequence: TGTGCCAGTTTAAAAACAGGGTGGTACACTGAAGCTTTCTTT. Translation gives CASLKTGWYTEAFF.

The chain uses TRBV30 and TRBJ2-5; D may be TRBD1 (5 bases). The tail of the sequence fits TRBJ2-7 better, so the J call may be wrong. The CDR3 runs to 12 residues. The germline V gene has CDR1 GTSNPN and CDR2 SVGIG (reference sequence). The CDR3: CAWSQGSYEQYF. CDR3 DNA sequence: TGTGCCTGGAGCCAGGGTTCCTACGAGCAGTACTTC.

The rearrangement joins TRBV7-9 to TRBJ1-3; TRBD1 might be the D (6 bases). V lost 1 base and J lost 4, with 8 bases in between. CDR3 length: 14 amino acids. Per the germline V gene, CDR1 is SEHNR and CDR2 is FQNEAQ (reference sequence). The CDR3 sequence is CASSLGGQGNTIYF. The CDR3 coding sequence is TGTGCCAGCAGCTTAGGGGGGCAAGGAAACACCATATATTTT.

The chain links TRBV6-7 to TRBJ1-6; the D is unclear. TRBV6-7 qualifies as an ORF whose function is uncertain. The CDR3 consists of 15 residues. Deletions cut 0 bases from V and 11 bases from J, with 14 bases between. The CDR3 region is CASSYSGGSEPPLHF. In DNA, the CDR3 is TGTGCCAGCAGTTACTCGGGAGGGTCGGAACCACCCCTCCACTTT.

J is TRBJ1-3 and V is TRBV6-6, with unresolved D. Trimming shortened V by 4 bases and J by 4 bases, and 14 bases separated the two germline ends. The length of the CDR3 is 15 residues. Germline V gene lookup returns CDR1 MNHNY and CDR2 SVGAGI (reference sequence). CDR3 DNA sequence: TGTGCCAGCAGTTCCCCGGTTACCCTGGGAAACACCATATATTTT. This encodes CASSSPVTLGNTIYF.

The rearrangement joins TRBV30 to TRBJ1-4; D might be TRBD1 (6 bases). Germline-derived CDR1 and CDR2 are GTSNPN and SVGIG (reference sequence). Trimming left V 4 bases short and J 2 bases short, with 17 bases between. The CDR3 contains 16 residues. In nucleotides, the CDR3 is TGTGCCTGGACCCTCAAGGGGGTTGTCACTAATGAAAAACTGTTTTTT. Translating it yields CAWTLKGVVTNEKLFF.

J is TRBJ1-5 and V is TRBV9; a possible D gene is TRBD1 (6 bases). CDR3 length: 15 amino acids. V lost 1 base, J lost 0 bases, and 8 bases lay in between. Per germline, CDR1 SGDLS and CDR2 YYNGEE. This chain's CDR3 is CASSVQGYSNQPQHF. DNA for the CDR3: TGTGCCAGCAGCGTACAGGGGTATAGCAATCAGCCCCAGCATTTT.

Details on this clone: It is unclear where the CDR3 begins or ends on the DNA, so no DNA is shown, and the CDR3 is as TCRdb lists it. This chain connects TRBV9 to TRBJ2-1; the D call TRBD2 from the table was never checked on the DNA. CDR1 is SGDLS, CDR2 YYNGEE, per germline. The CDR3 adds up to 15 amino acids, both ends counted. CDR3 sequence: CASSVADGTSGGEFF.

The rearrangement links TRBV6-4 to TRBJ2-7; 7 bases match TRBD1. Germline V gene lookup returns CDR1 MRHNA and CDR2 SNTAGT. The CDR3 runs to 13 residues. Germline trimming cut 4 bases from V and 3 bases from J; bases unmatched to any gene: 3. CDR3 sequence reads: CASSARQGYEQYF. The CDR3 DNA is TGTGCCAGCAGTGCGCGACAGGGCTACGAGCAGTACTTC.

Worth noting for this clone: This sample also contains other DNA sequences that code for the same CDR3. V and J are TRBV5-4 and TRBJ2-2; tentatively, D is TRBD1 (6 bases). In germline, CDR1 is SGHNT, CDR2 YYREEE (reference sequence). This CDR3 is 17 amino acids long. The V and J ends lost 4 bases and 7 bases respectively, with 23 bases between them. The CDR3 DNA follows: TGTGCCAGCAGCGTGGAACAGGGACGGACACGATTCGGGGAGCTGTTTTTT. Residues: CASSVEQGRTRFGELFF.

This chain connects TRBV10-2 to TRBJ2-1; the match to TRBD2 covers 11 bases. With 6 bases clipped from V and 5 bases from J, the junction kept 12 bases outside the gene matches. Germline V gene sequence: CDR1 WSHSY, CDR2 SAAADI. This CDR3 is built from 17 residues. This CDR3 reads CASRWRLAGPLNNEQFF. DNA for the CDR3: TGCGCCAGCAGATGGCGACTAGCGGGGCCTCTAAACAATGAGCAGTTCTTC.

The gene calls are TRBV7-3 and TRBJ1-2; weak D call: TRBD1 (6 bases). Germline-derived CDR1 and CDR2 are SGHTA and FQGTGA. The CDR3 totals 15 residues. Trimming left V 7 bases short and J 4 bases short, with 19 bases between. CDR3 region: CASNKQGFRFYGYTF. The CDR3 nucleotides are TGTGCCAGCAACAAACAGGGATTTAGATTCTATGGCTACACCTTC.

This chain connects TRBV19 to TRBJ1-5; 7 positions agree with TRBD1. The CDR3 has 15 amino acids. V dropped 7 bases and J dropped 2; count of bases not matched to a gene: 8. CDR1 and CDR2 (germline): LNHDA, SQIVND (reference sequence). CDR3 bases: TGTGCCAGTAAATTTACCGGGACAGGCAATCAGCCCCAGCATTTT. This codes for CASKFTGTGNQPQHF.

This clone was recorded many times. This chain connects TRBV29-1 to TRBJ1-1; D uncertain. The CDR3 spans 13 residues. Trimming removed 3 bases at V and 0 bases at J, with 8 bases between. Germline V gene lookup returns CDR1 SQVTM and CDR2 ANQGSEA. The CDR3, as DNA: TGCAGCGTTGAGGCACAGCTGAACACTGAAGCTTTCTTT. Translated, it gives CSVEAQLNTEAFF.

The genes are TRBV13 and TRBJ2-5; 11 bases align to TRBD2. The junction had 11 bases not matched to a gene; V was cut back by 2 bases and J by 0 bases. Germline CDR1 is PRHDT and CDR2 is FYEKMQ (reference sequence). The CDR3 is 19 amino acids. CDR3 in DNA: TGTGCCAGCAGCTTAACCCCCTCCCGGACTAGCGGGTACCAAGAGACCCAGTACTTC. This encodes CASSLTPSRTSGYQETQYF.

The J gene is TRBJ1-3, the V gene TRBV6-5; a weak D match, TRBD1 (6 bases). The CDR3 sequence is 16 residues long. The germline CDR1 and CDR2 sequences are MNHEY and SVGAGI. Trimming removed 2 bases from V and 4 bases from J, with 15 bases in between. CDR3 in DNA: TGTGCCAGCAGTTACGGGCAGGGGATCTCGGGAAACACCATATATTTT. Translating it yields CASSYGQGISGNTIYF.

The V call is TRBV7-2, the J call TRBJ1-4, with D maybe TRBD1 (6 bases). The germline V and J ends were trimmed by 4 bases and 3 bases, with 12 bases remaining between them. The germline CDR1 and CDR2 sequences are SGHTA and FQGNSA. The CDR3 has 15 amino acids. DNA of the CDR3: TGTGCCAGCAGCTCAGTGGGGGCGCCTAATGAAAAACTGTTTTTT. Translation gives CASSSVGAPNEKLFF.

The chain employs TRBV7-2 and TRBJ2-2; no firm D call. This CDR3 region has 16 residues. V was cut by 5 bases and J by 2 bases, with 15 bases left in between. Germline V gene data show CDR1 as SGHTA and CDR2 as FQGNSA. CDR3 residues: CASSLGWQANTGELFF. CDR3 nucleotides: TGTGCCAGCAGCCTAGGCTGGCAGGCCAACACCGGGGAGCTGTTTTTT.

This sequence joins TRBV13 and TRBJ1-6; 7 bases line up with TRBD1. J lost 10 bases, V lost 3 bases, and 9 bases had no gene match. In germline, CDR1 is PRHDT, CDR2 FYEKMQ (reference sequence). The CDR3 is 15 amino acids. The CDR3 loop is CASSLGQKQGSPLHF. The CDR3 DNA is TGTGCCAGCAGCTTGGGACAGAAACAGGGGTCACCCCTCCACTTT.

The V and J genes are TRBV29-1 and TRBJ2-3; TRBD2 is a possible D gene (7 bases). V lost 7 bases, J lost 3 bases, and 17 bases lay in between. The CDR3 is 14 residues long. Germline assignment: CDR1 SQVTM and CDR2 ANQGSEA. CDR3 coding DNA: TGCAGCGGGCAGGCAGGGGAGGGAACAGATACGCAGTATTTT. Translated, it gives CSGQAGEGTDTQYF.